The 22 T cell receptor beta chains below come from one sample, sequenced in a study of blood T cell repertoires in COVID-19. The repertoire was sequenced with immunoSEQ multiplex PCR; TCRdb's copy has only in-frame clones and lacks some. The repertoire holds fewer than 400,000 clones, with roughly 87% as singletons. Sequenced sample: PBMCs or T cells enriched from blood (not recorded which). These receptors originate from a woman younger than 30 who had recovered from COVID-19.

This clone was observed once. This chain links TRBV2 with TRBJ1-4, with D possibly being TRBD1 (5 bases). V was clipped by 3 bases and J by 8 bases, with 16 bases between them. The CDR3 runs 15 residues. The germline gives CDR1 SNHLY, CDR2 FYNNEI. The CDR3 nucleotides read TGTGCCAGCAGTGAGCAGGGCCTTGCGTCGGAAAAACTGTTTTTT. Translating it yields CASSEQGLASEKLFF.

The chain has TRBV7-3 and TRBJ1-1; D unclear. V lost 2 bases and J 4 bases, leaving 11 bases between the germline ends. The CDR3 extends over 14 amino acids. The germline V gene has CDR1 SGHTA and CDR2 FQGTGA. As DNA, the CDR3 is TGTGCCAGCAGCTTAGAGGGCGCGGGCACTGAAGCTTTCTTT. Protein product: CASSLEGAGTEAFF.

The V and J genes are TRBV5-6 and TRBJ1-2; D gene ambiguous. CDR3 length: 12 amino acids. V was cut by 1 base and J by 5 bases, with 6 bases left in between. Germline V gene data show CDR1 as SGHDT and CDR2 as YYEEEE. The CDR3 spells CASSLTTYGYTF. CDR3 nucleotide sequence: TGTGCCAGCAGCTTGACTACATATGGCTACACCTTC.

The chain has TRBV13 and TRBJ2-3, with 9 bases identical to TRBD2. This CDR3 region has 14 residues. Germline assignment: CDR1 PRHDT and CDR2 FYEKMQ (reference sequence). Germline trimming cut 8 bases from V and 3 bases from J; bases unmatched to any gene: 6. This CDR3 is CASQRGVGTDTQYF. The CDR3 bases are TGTGCCAGCCAGCGGGGGGTGGGGACAGATACGCAGTATTTT.

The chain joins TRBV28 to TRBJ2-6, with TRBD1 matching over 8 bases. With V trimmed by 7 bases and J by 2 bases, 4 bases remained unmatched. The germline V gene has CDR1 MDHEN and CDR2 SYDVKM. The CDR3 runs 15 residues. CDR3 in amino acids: CASTTDRAGANVLTF. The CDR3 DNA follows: TGTGCCAGCACAACGGACAGGGCTGGGGCCAACGTCCTGACTTTC.

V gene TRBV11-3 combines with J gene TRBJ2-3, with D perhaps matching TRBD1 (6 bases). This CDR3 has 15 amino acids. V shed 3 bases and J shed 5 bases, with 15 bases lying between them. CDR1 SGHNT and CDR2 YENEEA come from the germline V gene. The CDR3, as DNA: TGTGCCAGCAGCTTGACAGGTTTTGGTGGAGATACGCAGTATTTT. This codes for CASSLTGFGGDTQYF.

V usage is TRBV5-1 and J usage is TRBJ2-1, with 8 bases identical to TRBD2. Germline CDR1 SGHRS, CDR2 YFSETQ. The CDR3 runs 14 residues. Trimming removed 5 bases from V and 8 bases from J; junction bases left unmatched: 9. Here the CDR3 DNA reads TGCGCCAGCAGAAAACGGGAGGGTTACCATGAGCAGTTCTTC. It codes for CASRKREGYHEQFF.

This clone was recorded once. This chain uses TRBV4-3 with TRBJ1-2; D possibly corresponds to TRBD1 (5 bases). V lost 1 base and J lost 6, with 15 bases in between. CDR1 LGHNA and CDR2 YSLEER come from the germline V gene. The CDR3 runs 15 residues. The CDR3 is CASSQGGWVTDGYTF. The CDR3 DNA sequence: TGCGCCAGCAGCCAAGGGGGCTGGGTAACCGATGGCTACACCTTC.

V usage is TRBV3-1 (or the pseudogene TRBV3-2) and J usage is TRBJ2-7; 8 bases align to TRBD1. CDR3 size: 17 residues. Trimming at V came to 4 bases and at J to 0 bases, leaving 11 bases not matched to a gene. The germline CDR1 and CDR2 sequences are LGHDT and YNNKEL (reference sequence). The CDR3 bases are TGTGCCAGCAGCCCGCGACAGGGGCCCCCTCCCTCCTACGAGCAGTACTTC. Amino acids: CASSPRQGPPPSYEQYF.

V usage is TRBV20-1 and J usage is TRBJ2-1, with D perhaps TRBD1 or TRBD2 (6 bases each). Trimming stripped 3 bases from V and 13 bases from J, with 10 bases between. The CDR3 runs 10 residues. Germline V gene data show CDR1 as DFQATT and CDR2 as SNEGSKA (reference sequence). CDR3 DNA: TGCAGTGCTAGTGGGGGGCGTCAGTTCTTC. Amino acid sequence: CSASGGRQFF.

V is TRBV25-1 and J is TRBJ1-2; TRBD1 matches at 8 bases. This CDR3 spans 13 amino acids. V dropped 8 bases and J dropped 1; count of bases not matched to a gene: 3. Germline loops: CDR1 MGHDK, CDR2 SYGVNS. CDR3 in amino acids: CASGQGRNYGYTF. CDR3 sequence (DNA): TGTGCCAGCGGACAGGGCCGTAACTATGGCTACACCTTC.

CDR3 coding DNA: TGTGCCAGCAGCTTGGGGCAGGCGAACACCGGGGAGCTGTTTTTT. Protein product: CASSLGQANTGELFF. V and J are TRBV7-6 and TRBJ2-2, with D perhaps TRBD1 (5 bases). The CDR3 sequence is 15 residues long. The ends were cut back, 3 bases at V and 0 bases at J, with 8 bases in the middle. CDR1 and CDR2 (germline): SGHVS, FNYEAQ.

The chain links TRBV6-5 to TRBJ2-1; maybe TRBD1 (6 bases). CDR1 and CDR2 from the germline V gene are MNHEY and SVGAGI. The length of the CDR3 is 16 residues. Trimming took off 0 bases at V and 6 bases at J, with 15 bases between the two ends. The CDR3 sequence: CASSYSWGRWTNEQFF. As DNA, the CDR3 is TGTGCCAGCAGTTACTCATGGGGGCGGTGGACCAATGAGCAGTTCTTC.

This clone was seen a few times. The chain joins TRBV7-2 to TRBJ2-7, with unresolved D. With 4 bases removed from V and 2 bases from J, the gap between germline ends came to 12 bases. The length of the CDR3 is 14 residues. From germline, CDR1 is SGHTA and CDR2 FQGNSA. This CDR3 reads CASSSSRITYEQYF. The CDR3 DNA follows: TGTGCCAGCAGCTCATCTAGAATTACCTACGAGCAGTACTTC.

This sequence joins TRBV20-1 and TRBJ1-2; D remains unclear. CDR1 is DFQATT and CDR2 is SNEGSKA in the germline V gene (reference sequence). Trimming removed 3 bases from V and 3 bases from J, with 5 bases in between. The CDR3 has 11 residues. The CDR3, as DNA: TGCAGTGCTAGCCTAGACTATGGCTACACCTTC. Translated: CSASLDYGYTF.

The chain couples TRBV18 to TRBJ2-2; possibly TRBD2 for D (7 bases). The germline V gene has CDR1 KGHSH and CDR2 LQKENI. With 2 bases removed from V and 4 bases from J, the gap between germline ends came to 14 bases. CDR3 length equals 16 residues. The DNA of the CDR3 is TGTGCCAGCTCACCAGGGGCGGGGGCCCTCACCGGGGAGCTGTTTTTT. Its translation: CASSPGAGALTGELFF.

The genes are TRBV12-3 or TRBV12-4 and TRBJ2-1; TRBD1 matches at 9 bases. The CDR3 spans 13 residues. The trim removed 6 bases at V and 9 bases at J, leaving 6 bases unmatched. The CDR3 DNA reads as TGTGCCAGCAGCAGCACAGGGGGCTCTGAGCAGTTCTTC. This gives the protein CASSSTGGSEQFF.

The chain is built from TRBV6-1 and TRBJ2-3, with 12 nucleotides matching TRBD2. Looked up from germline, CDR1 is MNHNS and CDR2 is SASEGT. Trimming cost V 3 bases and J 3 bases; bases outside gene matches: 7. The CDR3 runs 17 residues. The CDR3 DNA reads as TGTGCCAGCAGTGATGGTCTCACTAGCGGGAGGACAGATACGCAGTATTTT. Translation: CASSDGLTSGRTDTQYF.

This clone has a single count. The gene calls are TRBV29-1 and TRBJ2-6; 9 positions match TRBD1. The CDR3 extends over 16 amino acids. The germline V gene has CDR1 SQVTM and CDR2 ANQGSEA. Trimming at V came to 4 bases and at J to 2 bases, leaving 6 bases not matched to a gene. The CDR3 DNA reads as TGCAGCGTTGTGGGGACAGGGCTGACTGGGGCCAACGTCCTGACTTTC. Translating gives CSVVGTGLTGANVLTF.

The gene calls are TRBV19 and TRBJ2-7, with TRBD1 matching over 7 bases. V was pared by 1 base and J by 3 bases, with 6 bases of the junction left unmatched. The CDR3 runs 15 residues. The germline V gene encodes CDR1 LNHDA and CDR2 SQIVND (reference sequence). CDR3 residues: CASSIGSGTDYEQYF. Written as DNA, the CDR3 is TGTGCCAGTAGTATAGGTTCCGGGACAGACTACGAGCAGTACTTC.

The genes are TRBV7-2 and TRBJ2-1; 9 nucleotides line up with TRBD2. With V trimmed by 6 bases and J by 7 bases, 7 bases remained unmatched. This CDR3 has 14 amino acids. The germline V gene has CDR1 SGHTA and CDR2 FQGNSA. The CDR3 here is CASSPLAGRNEQFF. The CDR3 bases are TGTGCCAGCAGTCCCCTAGCGGGGAGGAATGAGCAGTTCTTC. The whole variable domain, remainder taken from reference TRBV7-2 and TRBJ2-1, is GAGVSQSPSNKVTEKGKDVELRCDPISGHTALYWYRQSLGQGLEFLIYFQGNSAPDKSGLPSDRFSAERTGGSVSTLTIQRTQQEDSAVYLCASSPLAGRNEQFFGPGTRLTVL.

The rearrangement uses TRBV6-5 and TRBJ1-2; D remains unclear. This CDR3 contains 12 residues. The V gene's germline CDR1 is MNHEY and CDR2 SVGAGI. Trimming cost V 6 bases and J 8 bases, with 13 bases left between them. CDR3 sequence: CASRIGADGYTF. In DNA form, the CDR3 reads TGTGCCAGCAGAATCGGAGCAGACGGCTACACCTTC.